The 9 T cell receptor beta chains below all came from one sample that was sequenced in a study of blood T cell repertoires in COVID-19. Clones were read by immunoSEQ multiplex PCR, and TCRdb kept only the in-frame ones, dropping some. The sample carries 210,000 or so clones, 80% to 90% recorded once. Sequenced input: peripheral blood. Receptors originate from a woman in her seventies with active or convalescent COVID-19.

The chain links TRBV27 to TRBJ2-7, with D perhaps TRBD1 (6 bases). The germline V and J ends were trimmed by 2 bases and 4 bases, with 15 bases remaining between them. Germline V gene data show CDR1 as MNHEY and CDR2 as SMNVEV (reference sequence). The CDR3 sequence is 15 residues long. The CDR3 DNA follows: TGTGCCAGCAGTTTAGAGAGGGGCAGGGGTTACGAGCAGTACTTC. This translates into CASSLERGRGYEQYF.

J is TRBJ2-1 and V is TRBV3-1 (or the pseudogene TRBV3-2); 11 bases are shared with TRBD1. Germline V gene sequence: CDR1 LGHDT, CDR2 YNNKEL (reference sequence). The CDR3 totals 20 residues. V shed 3 bases, J shed 0 bases, and the junction held 13 bases outside the gene matches. The CDR3 coding sequence is TGTGCCAGCAGCCACCCACGGGACAGGGGGACAGTTATCTCCTACAATGAGCAGTTCTTC. Translating it yields CASSHPRDRGTVISYNEQFF.

This sequence joins TRBV4-2 and TRBJ2-1; the D is unclear. Germline loops: CDR1 LGHNA, CDR2 YNFKEQ. Trimming removed 0 bases at V and 6 bases at J, with 18 bases between. This CDR3 comprises 17 residues. CDR3 sequence reads: CASSQDSLASTLNEQFF. CDR3 nucleotides: TGTGCCAGCAGCCAAGATAGTCTGGCTAGTACCCTCAATGAGCAGTTCTTC.

V usage is TRBV6-5 and J usage is TRBJ1-6; a possible D gene is TRBD1 (5 bases). V lost 5 bases, J lost 10 bases, and 15 bases lay in between. CDR1 and CDR2 (germline): MNHEY, SVGAGI. The CDR3 consists of 14 residues. CDR3 amino acids: CASSPRVSASPLHF. CDR3 sequence (DNA): TGTGCCAGCAGTCCCAGGGTATCAGCGTCACCCCTCCACTTT.

The V and J genes are TRBV2 and TRBJ2-3; D might be TRBD2 (6 bases). CDR1 is SNHLY, CDR2 FYNNEI, per germline. V lost 8 bases to trimming and J lost 2 bases, with 14 bases between them. CDR3 length: 14 residues. For the CDR3, the DNA is TGTGCCAGCGAGGCGGGATACCCCACAGATACGCAGTATTTT. It is translated as CASEAGYPTDTQYF.

The gene calls are TRBV7-9 and TRBJ2-1; 7 bases match TRBD2. Trimming removed 3 bases from V and 6 bases from J; junction bases left unmatched: 5. The CDR3 consists of 14 residues. CDR1 is SEHNR, CDR2 FQNEAQ, per germline (reference sequence). The CDR3 nucleotides read TGTGCCAGCAGCTTCGGACTAGTCCCCAATGAGCAGTTCTTC. Protein: CASSFGLVPNEQFF.

V gene TRBV5-1 combines with J gene TRBJ2-5; tentatively, D is TRBD1 (7 bases). Looked up from germline, CDR1 is SGHRS and CDR2 is YFSETQ. The germline V and J ends were trimmed by 0 bases and 3 bases, with 15 bases remaining between them. CDR3 length: 16 residues. CDR3 amino acids: CASSLELGGGKETQYF. CDR3 bases: TGCGCCAGCAGCTTGGAGTTAGGAGGGGGCAAAGAGACCCAGTACTTC.

The chain recombines TRBV28 with TRBJ2-2; 8 bases agree with TRBD2. V gave up 1 base and J gave up 4 bases; unmatched junction bases: 8. Germline-derived CDR1 and CDR2 are MDHEN and SYDVKM. The CDR3 consists of 17 residues. In DNA form, the CDR3 reads TGTGCCAGCAGTTTATCTGTGGTAGCGGGATTCACCGGGGAGCTGTTTTTT. Encoded protein: CASSLSVVAGFTGELFF.

The chain links TRBV7-9 to TRBJ2-3, with 16 bases identical to TRBD2. Per the germline V gene, CDR1 is SEHNR and CDR2 is FQNEAQ (reference sequence). Losses at the gene ends were 5 bases for V and 8 bases for J; bases not matched to a gene: 16. There are 19 residues in the CDR3. CDR3 bases: TGTGCCAGCAGCAGGACAGTGCCCGGGACTAGCGGGAGGGCGGTTACGCAGTATTTT. Its translation: CASSRTVPGTSGRAVTQYF.